Below, 27 T cell receptor beta chains from the same sample are listed, as sequenced in a study of human T cells and chemical hapten exposure. The template was total RNA from unfractionated whole blood. TCRdb independently ran MiXCR on the 5' RACE reads; one entry per CDR3 protein. Of 130,000 or so distinct CDR3 sequences in the sample, 4.1% were seen once. All receptors derive from a female donor in good health.

The chain joins TRBV5-6 to TRBJ1-1; D gene ambiguous. This CDR3 has 13 amino acids. CDR1 and CDR2 from the germline V gene are SGHDT and YYEEEE. V was clipped by 4 bases and J by 1 base, with 8 bases between them. CDR3 sequence reads: CASSATGNTEAFF. For the CDR3, the DNA is TGTGCCAGCAGCGCGACCGGGAACACTGAAGCTTTCTTT.

The V call is TRBV7-9, the J call TRBJ1-1; tentative D call: TRBD1 (6 bases). Germline values: CDR1 SEHNR, CDR2 FQNEAQ (reference sequence). The V end was cut by 0 bases, the J end by 1 base, with 12 bases between. The CDR3 consists of 16 residues. DNA of the CDR3: TGTGCCAGCAGCTTAGCGGATGGGGGCCCGAACACTGAAGCTTTCTTT. Encoded protein: CASSLADGGPNTEAFF.

There are many counts of this clonotype. This chain links TRBV7-3 with TRBJ2-7; 8 bases match TRBD1. CDR1 and CDR2 from the germline V gene are SGHTA and FQGTGA. After removal of 5 bases from V and 2 bases from J, the junction contained 5 bases not matched to a gene. The CDR3 spans 14 residues. As DNA, the CDR3 is TGTGCCAGCAGCCCGGGCAGGGGGCCCTACGAGCAGTACTTC. Amino acids: CASSPGRGPYEQYF. Full variable domain (missing parts from reference TRBV7-3 and TRBJ2-7): GAGVSQTPSNKVTEKGKYVELRCDPISGHTALYWYRQSLGQGPEFLIYFQGTGAADDSGLPNDRFFAVRPEGSVSTLKIQRTERGDSAVYLCASSPGRGPYEQYFGPGTRLTVT.

In this sample, this clonotype turned up many times. This chain connects TRBV4-3 to TRBJ1-1; tentative D call: TRBD1 (5 bases). CDR3 length equals 16 residues. V was trimmed by 2 bases and J by 1 base, leaving 14 bases between them. Germline V gene data show CDR1 as LGHNA and CDR2 as YSLEER. The CDR3 here is CASSQLLLRGNTEAFF. The CDR3 DNA reads TGCGCCAGCAGCCAACTTCTGCTAAGGGGGAACACTGAAGCTTTCTTT.

This clonotype was observed many times. The V gene is TRBV11-2, the J gene TRBJ2-7, with a weak D call TRBD1 (5 bases). V lost 4 bases and J lost 6, with 16 bases in between. The CDR3 sequence is 14 residues long. The germline V gene has CDR1 SGHAT and CDR2 FQNNGV. CDR3 bases: TGTGCCAGCAGCTCGGGCAGGGTGCGGTTCGAGCAGTACTTC. It codes for CASSSGRVRFEQYF.

This clonotype was seen many times. This rearrangement joins TRBV5-1 to TRBJ2-5; no firm D call. V shed 0 bases and J shed 0 bases, with 6 bases lying between them. From germline, CDR1 is SGHRS and CDR2 YFSETQ. The CDR3 length is 14 residues. CDR3 protein: CASSLGPYQETQYF. The CDR3 DNA reads as TGCGCCAGCAGCTTGGGGCCGTACCAAGAGACCCAGTACTTC.

This clonotype was seen many times. V usage is TRBV5-6 and J usage is TRBJ1-6, with D perhaps TRBD1 (6 bases). The V gene's germline CDR1 is SGHDT and CDR2 YYEEEE. Trimming cost V 3 bases and J 7 bases, with 11 bases left between them. The CDR3 runs to 14 residues. As DNA, the CDR3 is TGTGCCAGCAGCTGGGACAAGCAAAATTCACCCCTCCACTTT. It yields the protein CASSWDKQNSPLHF. The whole variable domain, remainder taken from reference TRBV5-6 and TRBJ1-6, is DAGVTQSPTHLIKTRGQQVTLRCSPKSGHDTVSWYQQALGQGPQFIFQYYEEEERQRGNFPDRFSGHQFPNYSSELNVNALLLGDSALYLCASSWDKQNSPLHFGNGTRLTVT.

This clonotype was counted ten times or more. This sequence joins TRBV29-1 and TRBJ2-3; D is ambiguous. Germline V gene sequence: CDR1 SQVTM, CDR2 ANQGSEA. Trimming took 4 bases from V and 0 from J, leaving 5 bases between them. This CDR3 is 12 amino acids long. CDR3 region: CSVVSSTDTQYF. The CDR3 DNA reads as TGCAGCGTTGTTTCTAGCACAGATACGCAGTATTTT.

This clonotype came up many times. The V call is TRBV20-1, the J call TRBJ1-2, with TRBD1 matching over 10 bases. The CDR3 runs 16 residues. Trimming took 2 bases from V and 4 from J; bases not matched to a gene: 10. Per germline, CDR1 DFQATT and CDR2 SNEGSKA (reference sequence). The CDR3 coding sequence is TGCAGTGCTAGACTCCCGGGACAGGGGACCTCCTATGGCTACACCTTC. Encoded protein: CSARLPGQGTSYGYTF.

In its sample, this clonotype was seen a few times. The rearrangement joins TRBV7-2 to TRBJ1-5; 9 nucleotides match TRBD1. The CDR3 length is 14 residues. The trim removed 4 bases at V and 6 bases at J, leaving 4 bases unmatched. The V gene's germline CDR1 is SGHTA and CDR2 FQGNSA. CDR3 DNA sequence: TGTGCCAGCAGCTGGACAGGGGAGGGTCAGCCCCAGCATTTT. Translating it yields CASSWTGEGQPQHF.

This clonotype has ten or more counts. V and J are TRBV7-2 and TRBJ2-3, with D possibly being TRBD2 (5 bases). Between the trimmed V and J ends, which lost 5 bases and 0 bases, there was a span of 9 bases. This CDR3 has 14 amino acids. Germline assignment: CDR1 SGHTA and CDR2 FQGNSA. The CDR3: CASSLRASTDTQYF. The CDR3, as DNA: TGTGCCAGCAGCCTGAGGGCCAGCACAGATACGCAGTATTTT.

The V and J genes are TRBV11-2 and TRBJ1-4, with D perhaps matching TRBD1 (5 bases). V was clipped by 1 base and J by 0 bases, with 9 bases between them. The length of the CDR3 is 16 residues. CDR1 SGHAT and CDR2 FQNNGV come from the germline V gene. CDR3 in DNA: TGTGCCAGCAGCTTAGTCCAGGGCGCAACTAATGAAAAACTGTTTTTT. It yields the protein CASSLVQGATNEKLFF.

Details on this clonotype: A single base separates this from a much larger clone, so it may be a read error. The chain carries TRBV28 and TRBJ1-1; D gene ambiguous. CDR1 and CDR2 from the germline V gene are MDHEN and SYDVKM. The CDR3 extends over 14 amino acids. The germline V and J ends were trimmed by 6 bases and 5 bases, with 16 bases remaining between them. CDR3 loop: CASRSCGVGTEAFF. In DNA form, the CDR3 reads TGTGCCAGCAGGTCTTGTGGGGTTGGGACTGAAGCTTTCTTT.

V is TRBV7-2 and J is TRBJ1-5; 8 bases align to TRBD1. There are 15 residues in the CDR3. CDR1 SGHTA and CDR2 FQGNSA come from the germline V gene. V gave up 5 bases and J gave up 11 bases; unmatched junction bases: 14. CDR3 protein: CASSTGQERPRAQHF. In DNA form, the CDR3 reads TGTGCCAGCAGCACGGGACAGGAGCGTCCCAGGGCCCAGCATTTT.

This clonotype was counted at least ten times. The V gene is TRBV7-2, the J gene TRBJ1-1, with D perhaps TRBD1 (6 bases). V was trimmed by 7 bases and J by 9 bases, leaving 18 bases between them. This CDR3 contains 13 residues. Germline CDR1 is SGHTA and CDR2 is FQGNSA. The CDR3 loop is CASTVTTGFQAFF. CDR3 coding DNA: TGTGCCAGCACCGTAACTACAGGGTTTCAAGCTTTCTTT.

This clonotype showed up just a few times. A junction end diverges from the germline sequence, so it may reflect a read error. The V gene is TRBV19, the J gene TRBJ1-6; 7 bases align to TRBD1. The CDR3 extends over 14 amino acids. Germline V CDR1 and CDR2: LNHDA, SQIVND (reference sequence). CDR3 nucleotide sequence: TGTGCCAGTAGTTGGGACAGCTATAATGCACCCCTCCACTTT. As protein: CASSWDSYNAPLHF.

In this sample, this clonotype turned up a few times. In DNA, the CDR3 is TGTGCCAGCAGTTTAAGGGTTGGCGAGCAGTACTTC. Translation: CASSLRVGEQYF. The rearrangement joins TRBV27 to TRBJ2-7; unclear D gene. Trimming removed 2 bases at V and 6 bases at J, with 8 bases between. The germline gives CDR1 MNHEY, CDR2 SMNVEV (reference sequence). CDR3 length: 12 residues.

In this sample, this clonotype turned up many times. V usage is TRBV7-6 and J usage is TRBJ1-1; D perhaps matches TRBD1 (5 bases). CDR1 and CDR2 (germline): SGHVS, FNYEAQ. The CDR3 has 13 amino acids. The V end lost 2 bases, the J end lost 4 bases, and 8 bases lay between the germline ends. The DNA of the CDR3 is TGTGCCAGCAGCTTATTGCAGGGCACTGAAGCTTTCTTT. Protein: CASSLLQGTEAFF.

Many counts were recorded for this clonotype. The chain links TRBV25-1 to TRBJ2-7; possible D gene TRBD2, 5 bases. The germline V gene has CDR1 MGHDK and CDR2 SYGVNS. V lost 5 bases and J 2 bases, leaving 19 bases between the germline ends. The CDR3 loop spans 16 amino acids. CDR3 sequence reads: CASSPSRAGSTYEQYF. The CDR3 nucleotides read TGTGCCAGCAGTCCCTCCCGGGCGGGTTCTACCTACGAGCAGTACTTC.

This clonotype was recorded many times. The chain recombines TRBV6-6 with TRBJ1-1; unclear D gene. Per the germline V gene, CDR1 is MNHNY and CDR2 is SVGAGI (reference sequence). With 5 bases removed from V and 4 bases from J, the gap between germline ends came to 11 bases. The CDR3 extends over 13 amino acids. The CDR3 spells CASSTLRSTEAFF. The CDR3 nucleotides read TGTGCCAGCAGTACTCTCAGGTCCACTGAAGCTTTCTTT.

This clonotype showed up many times. CDR3 DNA sequence: TGCAGTGCTACACAGGGGGTTGCTATGAACACTGAAGCTTTCTTT. It translates to CSATQGVAMNTEAFF. This sequence joins TRBV20-1 and TRBJ1-1, with 8 bases fitting TRBD1. The CDR3 totals 15 residues. Trimming took 4 bases from V and 0 from J; bases not matched to a gene: 7. The germline gives CDR1 DFQATT, CDR2 SNEGSKA (reference sequence).

At least ten counts were recorded for this clonotype. The genes are TRBV28 and TRBJ1-1, with D tentatively TRBD1 (6 bases). Germline V gene data show CDR1 as MDHEN and CDR2 as SYDVKM. The CDR3 totals 17 residues. Trimming took off 6 bases at V and 0 bases at J, with 20 bases between the two ends. CDR3 DNA: TGTGCCAGCAGCCTACCCTCCAGGGGACACATGAACACTGAAGCTTTCTTT. Encoded protein: CASSLPSRGHMNTEAFF.

This clonotype has a count of ten or more. The chain joins TRBV20-1 to TRBJ1-1; no clear D gene. Germline CDR1 and CDR2: DFQATT and SNEGSKA (reference sequence). V lost 6 bases and J lost 6, with 17 bases in between. The CDR3 runs 13 residues. The CDR3 region is CSAERRASAEAFF. DNA for the CDR3: TGCAGTGCCGAGAGGAGGGCGTCGGCTGAAGCTTTCTTT.

This clonotype was recorded many times. The chain carries TRBV20-1 and TRBJ1-1, with D possibly being TRBD1 (6 bases). V dropped 1 base and J dropped 8 bases, with 20 bases sitting between them. The V gene's germline CDR1 is DFQATT and CDR2 SNEGSKA (reference sequence). There are 15 residues in the CDR3. DNA for the CDR3: TGCAGTGCTAGAGTTCCGACAGGCGGTCCCAAGGAAGCTTTCTTT. This translates into CSARVPTGGPKEAFF.

This clonotype occurred many times. This chain joins TRBV19 and TRBJ1-2; TRBD1 matches at 9 bases. V trimming: 2 bases; J trimming: 7 bases; junction bases outside the gene matches: 5. The germline CDR1 and CDR2 sequences are LNHDA and SQIVND (reference sequence). The CDR3 length is 14 residues. CDR3 in amino acids: CASSITGGSAGYTF. CDR3 nucleotide sequence: TGTGCCAGTAGTATAACAGGGGGCTCGGCTGGCTACACCTTC.

This clonotype has a count of ten or more. The chain has TRBV7-2 and TRBJ2-5, with D hard to call. From germline, CDR1 is SGHTA and CDR2 FQGNSA. Trimming removed 0 bases from V and 1 base from J, with 3 bases in between. This CDR3 region has 13 residues. Here the CDR3 reads CASSLAVQETQYF. CDR3 DNA: TGTGCCAGCAGCTTAGCGGTCCAAGAGACCCAGTACTTC.

This clonotype occurred many times. This rearrangement joins TRBV20-1 to TRBJ2-1; D remains ambiguous. This CDR3 contains 14 residues. CDR1 and CDR2 from the germline V gene are DFQATT and SNEGSKA (reference sequence). V was pared by 1 base and J by 5 bases, with 12 bases between. The CDR3 DNA reads TGCAGTGCTAGAGGGGAAAAGCCGGACAATGAGCAGTTCTTC. This encodes CSARGEKPDNEQFF.